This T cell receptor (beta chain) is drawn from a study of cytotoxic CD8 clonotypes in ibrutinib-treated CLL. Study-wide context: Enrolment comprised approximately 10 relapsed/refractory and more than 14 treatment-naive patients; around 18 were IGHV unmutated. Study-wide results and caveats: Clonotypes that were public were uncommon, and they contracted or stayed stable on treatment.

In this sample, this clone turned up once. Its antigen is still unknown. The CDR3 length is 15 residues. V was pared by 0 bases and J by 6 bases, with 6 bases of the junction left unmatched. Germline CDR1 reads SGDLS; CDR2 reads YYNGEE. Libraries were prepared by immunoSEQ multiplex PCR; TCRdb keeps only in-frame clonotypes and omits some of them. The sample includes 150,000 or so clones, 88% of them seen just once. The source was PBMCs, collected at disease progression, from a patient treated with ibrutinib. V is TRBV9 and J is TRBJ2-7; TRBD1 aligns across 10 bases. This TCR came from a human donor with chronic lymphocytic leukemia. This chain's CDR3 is CASSVERDRGGEQYF. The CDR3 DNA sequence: TGTGCCAGCAGCGTAGAACGGGACAGGGGAGGCGAGCAGTACTTC.